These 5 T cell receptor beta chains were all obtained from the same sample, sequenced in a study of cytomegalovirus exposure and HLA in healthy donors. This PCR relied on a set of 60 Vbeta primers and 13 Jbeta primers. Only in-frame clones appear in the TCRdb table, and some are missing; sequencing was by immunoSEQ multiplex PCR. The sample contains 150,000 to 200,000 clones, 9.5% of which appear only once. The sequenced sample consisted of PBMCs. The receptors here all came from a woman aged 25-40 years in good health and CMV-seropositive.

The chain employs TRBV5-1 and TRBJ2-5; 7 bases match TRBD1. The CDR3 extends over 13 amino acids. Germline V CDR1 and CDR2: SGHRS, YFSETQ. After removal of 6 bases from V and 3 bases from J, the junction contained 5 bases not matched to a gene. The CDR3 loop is CASNLGQEETQYF. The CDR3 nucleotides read TGCGCCAGCAACCTCGGACAGGAAGAGACCCAGTACTTC.

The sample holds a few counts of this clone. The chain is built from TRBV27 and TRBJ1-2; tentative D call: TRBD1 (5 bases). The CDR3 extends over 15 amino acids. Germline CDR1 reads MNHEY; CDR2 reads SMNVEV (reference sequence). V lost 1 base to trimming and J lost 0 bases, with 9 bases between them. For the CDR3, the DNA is TGTGCCAGCAGTTTATATAGGGGCCCTAACTATGGCTACACCTTC. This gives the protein CASSLYRGPNYGYTF.

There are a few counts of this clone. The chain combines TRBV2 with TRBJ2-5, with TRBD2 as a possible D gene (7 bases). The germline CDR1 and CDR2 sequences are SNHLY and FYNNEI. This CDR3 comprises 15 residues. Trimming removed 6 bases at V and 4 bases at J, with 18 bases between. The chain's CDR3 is CASRSDLGGGETQYF. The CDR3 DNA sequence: TGTGCCAGCAGATCGGACCTGGGAGGGGGAGAGACCCAGTACTTC. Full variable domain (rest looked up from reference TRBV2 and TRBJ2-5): EPEVTQTPSHQVTQMGQEVILRCVPISNHLYFYWYRQILGQKVEFLVSFYNNEISEKSEIFDDQFSVERPDGSNFTLKIRSTKLEDSAMYFCASRSDLGGGETQYFGPGTRLLVL.

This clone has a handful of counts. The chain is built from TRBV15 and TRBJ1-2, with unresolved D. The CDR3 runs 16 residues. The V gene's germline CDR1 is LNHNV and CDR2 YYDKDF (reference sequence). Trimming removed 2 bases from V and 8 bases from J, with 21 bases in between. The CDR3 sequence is CATSRLPGSLREGYTF. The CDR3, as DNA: TGTGCCACCAGCAGACTCCCGGGATCCCTCCGGGAGGGCTACACCTTC.

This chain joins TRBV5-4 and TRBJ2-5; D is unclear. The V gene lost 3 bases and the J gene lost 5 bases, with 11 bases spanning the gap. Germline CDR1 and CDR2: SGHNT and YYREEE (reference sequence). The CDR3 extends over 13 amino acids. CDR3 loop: CASSSVNEETQYF. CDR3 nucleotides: TGTGCCAGCAGCTCGGTCAACGAGGAGACCCAGTACTTC.